Listed below are T cell receptor beta chains from one sample, sequenced in a study of cytomegalovirus exposure and HLA in healthy donors. The table came from immunoSEQ multiplex PCR; TCRdb's copy has only in-frame clones and leaves some out. The table includes around 180,000 clones, roughly 71% detected once. The sequenced sample was PBMCs. These TCRs come from a girl aged 10 to 17 in good health and CMV-seronegative. CDR3s include the opening cysteine and the closing phenylalanine or tryptophan. The D gene is left open where the match is weak. Rows give clone size only sometimes, using once, few, many, or a class for an expanded clone.

. | TRBJ2-5 | TRBV2 | TRBD2 | TGTGCCAGGGGGACTAGCGGGGGGATCCAAGAGACCCAGTACTTC | CARGTSGGIQETQYF
. | TRBJ2-1 | TRBV5-6 | . | TGTGCCAGCAGCCTAATGGACAATGAGCAGTTCTTC | CASSLMDNEQFF
few | TRBJ1-1 | TRBV5-1 | . | TGCGCCAGCAGCTTGGTGCCCGACAAGGTCCAAACCACTGAAGCTTTCTTT | CASSLVPDKVQTTEAFF
. | TRBJ2-5 | TRBV7-9 | TRBD1 | TGTGCCAGCAGCTTACTGGGGACAGGGGTGGAGACCCAGTACTTC | CASSLLGTGVETQYF
. | TRBJ2-7 | TRBV12-5 | . | TGTGCTAGTGGTTTCGTCGGGAGTTACGAGCAGTACTTC | CASGFVGSYEQYF
. | TRBJ2-5 | TRBV5-1 | TRBD2 | TGCGCCAGCAGCTTGGCCTCCCTAGCGGGGGGTCGTCAAGAGACCCAGTACTTC | CASSLASLAGGRQETQYF
. | TRBJ2-1 | TRBV19 | . | TGTGCCAGTAGTATAGAGGGGCCCGGTAGTGAGAAGCAGTTCTTC | CASSIEGPGSEKQFF
. | TRBJ2-7 | TRBV6-1 | TRBD1 | TGTGCCAGCAGTCTCTTAAAAAACAGGGGACACGAGCAGTACTTC | CASSLLKNRGHEQYF
. | TRBJ1-2 | TRBV19 | TRBD1 | TGTGCCAGTAGTGCCCAAACAGGGGGCGGCTATGGCTACACCTTC | CASSAQTGGGYGYTF
few | TRBJ2-7 | TRBV28 | . | TGTGCCAGCAGTATTACTGGGATAACTAGGGAGCAGTACTTC | CASSITGITREQYF
. | TRBJ1-3 | TRBV5-4 | TRBD1 | TGTGCCAGCAGCTTGCGGGGACAGGGCTCTGGAAACACCATATATTTT | CASSLRGQGSGNTIYF
few | TRBJ1-2 | TRBV2 | . | TGTGCCAGCAGTGATGGAGGGGGGGGCTATGGCTACACCTTC | CASSDGGGGYGYTF
. | TRBJ1-1 | TRBV19 | TRBD1 | TGTGCCAGTGACTATACAGGGGGGATGGCTTTCTTT | CASDYTGGMAFF
. | TRBJ2-2 | TRBV5-1 | TRBD1 | TGCGCCAGCAGCTTGGGGGACAGCACCGGGGAGCTGTTTTTT | CASSLGDSTGELFF
. | TRBJ1-2 | TRBV6-1 | . | TGTGCCTCAACAGCGGGGGGCCTTGGCTACACCTTC | CASTAGGLGYTF
. | TRBJ1-1 | TRBV15 | . | TGTGCCACCAGCAGATATGACACGGACACTGAAGCTTTCTTT | CATSRYDTDTEAFF
. | TRBJ1-2 | TRBV5-1 | . | TGCGCCAGCAGCGGGAGGGGGGACAGCTACACCTTC | CASSGRGDSYTF
. | TRBJ1-5 | TRBV7-9 | TRBD1 | TGTGCCAGCAGCTTAGGGGACAGGGGCAATCAGCCCCAGCATTTT | CASSLGDRGNQPQHF
. | TRBJ1-2 | TRBV6-1 | . | TGTGCCAGCAGTGACCTCGGGTATGGCTACACCTTC | CASSDLGYGYTF
few | TRBJ2-3 | TRBV10-1 | TRBD1 | TGCGCCAGCAGTACAGGGGTTAGCACAGATACGCAGTATTTT | CASSTGVSTDTQYF
. | TRBJ2-1 | TRBV7-9 | TRBD1 | TGTGCCAGCAGCATACTACCGGGACTCCCAGGGGGCGAGCAGTTCTTC | CASSILPGLPGGEQFF
. | TRBJ1-4 | TRBV4-1 | . | TGCGCCAGCAGCCAAGAACTAGGGTATGAGGAAAAACTGTTTTTT | CASSQELGYEEKLFF
few | TRBJ2-6 | TRBV29-1 | TRBD1 | TGCAGCGTCGCCGGAGGGACAGGGGACTCTGGGGCCAACGTCCTGACTTTC | CSVAGGTGDSGANVLTF
once | TRBJ2-7 | TRBV10-3 | . | TGTGCCACCAGCGAGGGGTTGAGGAACGAGCAGTACTTC | CATSEGLRNEQYF
. | TRBJ2-1 | TRBV7-9 | TRBD2 | TGTGCCAGCAGCTTAAGAGAGCGGGGGGGCCGGAATGAGCAGTTCTTC | CASSLRERGGRNEQFF
. | TRBJ1-5 | TRBV6-5 | . | TGTGCCAGCAGTTACGGCAGCAATCAGCCCCAGCATTTT | CASSYGSNQPQHF
. | TRBJ1-6 | TRBV7-6 | . | TGTGCCAGCAGTCTTAAAACAGAGTTATATAATTCACCCCTCCACTTT | CASSLKTELYNSPLHF
. | TRBJ1-1 | TRBV2 | . | TGTGCCAGCGTAAGAGAGAACACTGAAGCTTTCTTT | CASVRENTEAFF
. | TRBJ2-5 | TRBV7-3 | TRBD2 | TGTGCCAGCAGCTTTGGGGCGGGGGGGCCAGAGACCCAGTACTTC | CASSFGAGGPETQYF
. | TRBJ1-4 | TRBV19 | . | TGTGCCAGTAGTATAGGTCGCCAGGGAAGAAGTGAAAAACTGTTTTTT | CASSIGRQGRSEKLFF
. | TRBJ2-7 | TRBV7-2 | . | TGTGCCAGCAGCCCTAGAAAGGACAAGCACTTC | CASSPRKDKHF
. | TRBJ2-5 | TRBV10-3 | . | TGTGCCATCAGTGAACGCCTGGGGGCGCTACAAGAGACCCAGTACTTC | CAISERLGALQETQYF
. | TRBJ1-2 | TRBV7-9 | . | TGTGCCAGCAGCCCGACCCAGGGCTATGGCTACACCTTC | CASSPTQGYGYTF
. | TRBJ1-2 | TRBV5-1 | . | TGCGCCAGCAGCTTGGGGCAGGTTGCTAACTATGGCTACACCTTC | CASSLGQVANYGYTF
. | TRBJ2-7 | TRBV5-6 | . | TGTGCCAGCAGCTTGCTATCCCCCGGTTCCACCTACGAGCAGTACTTC | CASSLLSPGSTYEQYF
. | TRBJ2-1 | TRBV10-1 | TRBD2 | TGCGCCAGCAGTGAGTTTCAGCGGGGGTACAATGAGCAGTTCTTC | CASSEFQRGYNEQFF
. | TRBJ2-7 | TRBV19 | TRBD1 | TGTGCCAGTAGTATAGAACAGGGGGCCTCCTACGAGCAGTACTTC | CASSIEQGASYEQYF
. | TRBJ1-5 | TRBV11-2 | . | TGTGCCAGCAGCTTAGCACTGTATCAGCCCCAGCATTTT | CASSLALYQPQHF
. | TRBJ1-2 | TRBV19 | . | TGTGCCAGTTCTACAGGGCCGCGGTATGGCTACACCTTC | CASSTGPRYGYTF
once | TRBJ2-7 | TRBV30 | TRBD2 | TGTGCCTGGATTGACCGGGGGGACCGGGGCGAGCAGTACTTC | CAWIDRGDRGEQYF
. | TRBJ2-7 | TRBV10-3 | . | TGTGCCCTCCTCCCGGGGTTCGGGTACGAGCAGTACTTC | CALLPGFGYEQYF
. | TRBJ2-1 | TRBV19 | TRBD2 | TGTGCCAGTACTTCCACTAGCGGGGGTAATGAGCAGTTCTTC | CASTSTSGGNEQFF
. | TRBJ1-1 | TRBV5-1 | . | TGCGCCAGCAGCTTGGGCGTGGGGGGTTTCGCTGAAGCTTTCTTT | CASSLGVGGFAEAFF
. | TRBJ1-5 | TRBV7-9 | . | TGTGCCAGCTCCCTTAGCAATCAGCCCCAGCATTTT | CASSLSNQPQHF
. | TRBJ2-1 | TRBV5-1 | TRBD2 | TGCGCCAGCAGCTTGCCTAGCGGGGGGAATGAGCAGTTCTTC | CASSLPSGGNEQFF
. | TRBJ2-3 | TRBV4-1 | TRBD2 | TGCGCCAGCAGCCAAGAGTGGGCTAGCGGGGGGGCCGGCACAGATACGCAGTATTTT | CASSQEWASGGAGTDTQYF